This is a list of T cell receptor beta chains from one sample in a study of T cells in Graves' hyperthyroidism and ophthalmopathy. TCRdb itself ran the multiplex PCR reads through MiXCR, one entry per CDR3 protein. The sample carries some 490,000 distinct CDR3 sequences, 20% to 25% recorded once. The sample was blood. All receptors come from a woman in her 70s with Graves' ophthalmopathy. Both conserved end residues are part of each CDR3. The D gene is left open where the match is weak. Clone size is not always given. Where it is, it says once, few, many or a class for expanded clones.

D gene: TRBD1; V gene: TRBV6-1; J gene: TRBJ1-5; clone size: few; CDR3 DNA: TGTGCCAGCCCCATGACAGGGACTTATCAGCCCCAGCATTTT; CDR3 protein: CASPMTGTYQPQHF
D gene: TRBD2; V gene: TRBV20-1; J gene: TRBJ2-5; clone size: once; CDR3 DNA: TGCAGTGCTAGTACTAGCGGGACCAACCAAGAGACCCAGTACTTC; CDR3 protein: CSASTSGTNQETQYF
D gene: NA; V gene: TRBV11-2; J gene: TRBJ1-5; clone size: few; CDR3 DNA: TGCGCCAGCAGCCAGGCAGGGGATTATCAGCCCCAGCATTTT; CDR3 protein: CASSQAGDYQPQHF
D gene: NA; V gene: TRBV19; J gene: TRBJ1-1; clone size: NA; CDR3 DNA: TGTGCCAGTAGTCCGGGACGGGGTATGAACACTGAAGCTTTCTTT; CDR3 protein: CASSPGRGMNTEAFF
D gene: NA; V gene: TRBV10-2; J gene: TRBJ1-1; clone size: NA; CDR3 DNA: TGCGCCAGCAGTGAGTTAAGGGGGGCTGTTACTGAAGCTTTCTTT; CDR3 protein: CASSELRGAVTEAFF
D gene: NA; V gene: TRBV6-5; J gene: TRBJ1-1; clone size: few; CDR3 DNA: TGTACCAGCAGTTGGGGGAATGAAGCTTTCTTT; CDR3 protein: CTSSWGNEAFF
D gene: TRBD1; V gene: TRBV15; J gene: TRBJ2-5; clone size: NA; CDR3 DNA: TGTGCCACCAGCCCTCTCCTCCAGGGGGCACAAGAGACCCAGTACTTC; CDR3 protein: CATSPLLQGAQETQYF
D gene: NA; V gene: TRBV29-1; J gene: TRBJ1-2; clone size: NA; CDR3 DNA: TGCAGCGTTGACCTACACGGAGACTATGGCTACACCTTC; CDR3 protein: CSVDLHGDYGYTF
D gene: TRBD1; V gene: TRBV9; J gene: TRBJ2-6; clone size: few; CDR3 DNA: TGTGCCAGCAGCGCCAGACGGGACAGGGTATCTGGGGCCAACGTCCTGACTTTC; CDR3 protein: CASSARRDRVSGANVLTF
D gene: TRBD1; V gene: TRBV11-2; J gene: TRBJ1-1; clone size: NA; CDR3 DNA: TGTGCCATCAGCAGAAGGGACAGCATTACTGAAGCTTTCTTT; CDR3 protein: CAISRRDSITEAFF
D gene: NA; V gene: TRBV18; J gene: TRBJ1-5; clone size: few; CDR3 DNA: TGTGCCAGCTCACCCCCGGGATACGGTCAGCCCCAGCATTTT; CDR3 protein: CASSPPGYGQPQHF
D gene: NA; V gene: TRBV12-5; J gene: TRBJ2-6; clone size: NA; CDR3 DNA: TGTGCTAGTGCAGTCGGTGTCCTGACTTTC; CDR3 protein: CASAVGVLTF
D gene: NA; V gene: TRBV7-2; J gene: TRBJ2-1; clone size: NA; CDR3 DNA: TGTGCCAGCAGCCCCCTAATGGTAGGTGAGCAGTTCTTC; CDR3 protein: CASSPLMVGEQFF
D gene: NA; V gene: TRBV2; J gene: TRBJ2-1; clone size: NA; CDR3 DNA: TGTGCCAGCAGTGCCCGGGACGGGAGCAGGGATGAGCATTTCTTC; CDR3 protein: CASSARDGSRDEHFF
D gene: TRBD1; V gene: TRBV7-8; J gene: TRBJ2-7; clone size: NA; CDR3 DNA: TGTGCCAGCAGCTCGGACAGGATCTACGAGCAGTACTTC; CDR3 protein: CASSSDRIYEQYF
D gene: NA; V gene: TRBV27; J gene: TRBJ2-3; clone size: few; CDR3 DNA: TGTGCCAGCAGTTCCCAAACTAGCACAGATACGCAGTATTTT; CDR3 protein: CASSSQTSTDTQYF
D gene: TRBD1; V gene: TRBV19; J gene: TRBJ2-5; clone size: few; CDR3 DNA: TGTGCCAGTAGCACGACAGGGACGGAGACCCAGTACTTC; CDR3 protein: CASSTTGTETQYF
D gene: NA; V gene: TRBV12-3/TRBV12-4; J gene: TRBJ1-1; clone size: few; CDR3 DNA: TGTGCCAGCAGGGGGACACAGAACACTGAAGCTTTCTTT; CDR3 protein: CASRGTQNTEAFF
D gene: TRBD2; V gene: TRBV6-1; J gene: TRBJ2-7; clone size: NA; CDR3 DNA: TGTGCCAGCCTATTAAGCCCCGGGACTAGCGGGATGGACGAGCAGTACTTC; CDR3 protein: CASLLSPGTSGMDEQYF
D gene: NA; V gene: TRBV20-1; J gene: TRBJ2-7; clone size: NA; CDR3 DNA: TGCAGTGCTCAGAGCTTAACTAGCTCCTACGAGCAGTACTTC; CDR3 protein: CSAQSLTSSYEQYF
D gene: NA; V gene: TRBV6-1; J gene: TRBJ1-5; clone size: many; CDR3 DNA: TGTGCCAGCTGGCAATATAGCAATCAGCCCCAGCATTTT; CDR3 protein: CASWQYSNQPQHF
D gene: NA; V gene: TRBV30; J gene: TRBJ1-1; clone size: many; CDR3 DNA: TGTGCCTGGAGTGTCGGAGGGAGGGCTTTCTTT; CDR3 protein: CAWSVGGRAFF
D gene: NA; V gene: TRBV15; J gene: TRBJ1-2; clone size: NA; CDR3 DNA: TGTGCCACCAGCAGAGATGTGTGGGTTAAGGACGGCTACACCTTC; CDR3 protein: CATSRDVWVKDGYTF
D gene: TRBD1; V gene: TRBV7-2; J gene: TRBJ1-2; clone size: NA; CDR3 DNA: TGTGCCAGCGGCAGGGACAGGGTGGATGGCTACATCTTC; CDR3 protein: CASGRDRVDGYIF
D gene: TRBD1; V gene: TRBV5-1; J gene: TRBJ2-7; clone size: once; CDR3 DNA: TGCGCCAGCAGTACCGGGACAGGGGGCGGATACGAGCAGTACTTC; CDR3 protein: CASSTGTGGGYEQYF
D gene: NA; V gene: TRBV7-9; J gene: TRBJ1-6; clone size: NA; CDR3 DNA: TGTGCCAGCAGCAACCTCTGGGGGGATGATTCACCCCTCCACTTT; CDR3 protein: CASSNLWGDDSPLHF
D gene: NA; V gene: TRBV9; J gene: TRBJ1-6; clone size: few; CDR3 DNA: TGTGCCAGCAGATTAAGATTCCGGGACCCAATGGGGGCCCTCCACTTT; CDR3 protein: CASRLRFRDPMGALHF
D gene: NA; V gene: TRBV6-5; J gene: TRBJ1-3; clone size: few; CDR3 DNA: TGTGCCAGCAGTTACTCGGGGGCGGATGGAAACACCATATATTTT; CDR3 protein: CASSYSGADGNTIYF
D gene: NA; V gene: TRBV20-1; J gene: TRBJ2-7; clone size: NA; CDR3 DNA: TGCAGCGCTAGGGGGGGGGCCTACGAGCAGTACTTC; CDR3 protein: CSARGGAYEQYF
D gene: NA; V gene: TRBV6-2/TRBV6-3; J gene: TRBJ2-1; clone size: many; CDR3 DNA: TGTGCCAGCAGTTACTCCCGGCTCGGGGAGCAGTTCTTC; CDR3 protein: CASSYSRLGEQFF
D gene: TRBD1; V gene: TRBV20-1; J gene: TRBJ2-1; clone size: few; CDR3 DNA: TGCAGTGCTAGAACCTACAGGGGTTCCTACAATGAGCAGTTCTTC; CDR3 protein: CSARTYRGSYNEQFF
D gene: TRBD2; V gene: TRBV6-1; J gene: TRBJ2-7; clone size: few; CDR3 DNA: TGTGCCAGCACCGCAGTTGGGGGGGGCGAGCAGTACTTC; CDR3 protein: CASTAVGGGEQYF
D gene: TRBD1; V gene: TRBV5-1; J gene: TRBJ2-6; clone size: NA; CDR3 DNA: TGCGCCAGCAGCGGGGGCACCGGGACAGGGTTCCTCGGGGCCAACGTCCTGACTTTC; CDR3 protein: CASSGGTGTGFLGANVLTF
D gene: TRBD2; V gene: TRBV27; J gene: TRBJ2-1; clone size: few; CDR3 DNA: TGTGCCAGCAGTTCTCCGAAAACTAGCGGGAGTTACAATGAGCAGTTCTTC; CDR3 protein: CASSSPKTSGSYNEQFF
D gene: NA; V gene: TRBV30; J gene: TRBJ1-2; clone size: NA; CDR3 DNA: TGTGCCTGGAGGACGGGTCGGGGGGCCCACTATGGCTACACCTTC; CDR3 protein: CAWRTGRGAHYGYTF
D gene: NA; V gene: TRBV24-1; J gene: TRBJ2-2; clone size: once; CDR3 DNA: TGTGCCACCAGTGTTAGCAGGGGCACCACCGGGGAGCTGTTTTTT; CDR3 protein: CATSVSRGTTGELFF
D gene: TRBD1; V gene: TRBV11-3; J gene: TRBJ2-3; clone size: NA; CDR3 DNA: TGTGCCAGCAGCTTAGGATTGGGACAGGGGGGCACAGATACGCAGTATTTT; CDR3 protein: CASSLGLGQGGTDTQYF
D gene: NA; V gene: TRBV7-9; J gene: TRBJ1-2; clone size: few; CDR3 DNA: TGTGCCAGCAGCTCGAGCTACAGGGTAAATAACTATGGCTACACCTTC; CDR3 protein: CASSSSYRVNNYGYTF
D gene: TRBD2; V gene: TRBV2; J gene: TRBJ2-1; clone size: NA; CDR3 DNA: TGTGCCAGCAGGTTGACTAGCGCGAAGCAGTTCTTC; CDR3 protein: CASRLTSAKQFF
D gene: NA; V gene: TRBV11-1; J gene: TRBJ2-1; clone size: many; CDR3 DNA: TGTGCCAGCAGCTTAGGGGGACTGCCGACGGGCGAGCAGTTCTTC; CDR3 protein: CASSLGGLPTGEQFF